The 24 T cell receptor beta chains below all came from one sample that was sequenced in a study of CD8 T cells in ankylosing spondylitis. For these receptors, no antigen is known. TCRdb processed the 5' RACE reads anew with MiXCR; each CDR3 protein has one entry. The sample carries roughly 370,000 distinct CDR3 sequences, 20% to 25% recorded once. Findings and caveats of the study: It appeared that ankylosing spondylitis blood was characterized by a TCR beta motif of several highly homologous variants.

What was sequenced was blood, either unsorted or a sorted T cell fraction (not recorded which). These receptors all stem from a male donor with ankylosing spondylitis.

This sequence joins TRBV6-1 and TRBJ1-2, with D hard to call. This CDR3 is built from 13 residues. Germline values: CDR1 MNHNS, CDR2 SASEGT. Trimming pared 8 bases from V and 0 bases from J, leaving 10 bases between. The CDR3 spells CASEPDSNYGYTF. The CDR3 region has the DNA TGTGCCAGCGAACCAGACTCTAACTATGGCTACACCTTC.

This chain uses TRBV4-2 with TRBJ2-1, with a tentative D call TRBD2 (5 bases). Germline V lookup: CDR1 LGHNA, CDR2 YNFKEQ. The CDR3 has 15 residues. The V end was cut by 3 bases, the J end by 0 bases, with 9 bases between. CDR3 sequence: CASSHSGGSYNEQFF. The CDR3, as DNA: TGTGCCAGCAGCCACAGCGGTGGCTCCTACAATGAGCAGTTCTTC.

The chain joins TRBV29-1 to TRBJ1-1, with D unclear. The CDR3 loop spans 13 amino acids. V dropped 6 bases and J dropped 1 base, with 12 bases sitting between them. CDR1 SQVTM and CDR2 ANQGSEA come from the germline V gene. The CDR3 nucleotides read TGCAGCGTGGCTCGGGTGCAGAACACTGAAGCTTTCTTT. Translating it yields CSVARVQNTEAFF.

The table lists this clonotype with a few counts. This chain connects TRBV7-3 to TRBJ2-2, with D perhaps being TRBD1 or TRBD2 (5 bases each). In germline, CDR1 is SGHTA, CDR2 FQGTGA. The CDR3 covers 14 residues. The V gene lost 6 bases and the J gene lost 6 bases, with 14 bases spanning the gap. CDR3 nucleotides: TGTGCCAGCAGTCTATGGGACGGGCCCGGGGAGCTGTTTTTT. Protein sequence: CASSLWDGPGELFF.

The chain recombines TRBV7-2 with TRBJ2-7; 8 bases fit TRBD2. V was pared by 5 bases and J by 3 bases, with 9 bases of the junction left unmatched. The CDR3 is made up of 15 amino acids. Germline lookup yields CDR1 SGHTA and CDR2 FQGNSA. CDR3 region: CASSPRAGAIYEQYF. CDR3 in DNA: TGTGCCAGCAGCCCACGAGCGGGAGCGATCTACGAGCAGTACTTC.

This clonotype was detected only a few times. This chain links TRBV15 with TRBJ2-3, with 13 bases lining up with TRBD2. Germline CDR1 and CDR2: LNHNV and YYDKDF (reference sequence). The CDR3 length is 18 residues. V shed 0 bases and J 2 bases; nucleotides not matched to a gene: 5. The CDR3 DNA sequence: TGTGCCACCAGCAGAGATTCGGGACTAGCGGGACTCACAGATACGCAGTATTTT. Protein: CATSRDSGLAGLTDTQYF.

The rearrangement links TRBV4-1 to TRBJ2-3, with TRBD2 as a possible D gene (5 bases). The CDR3 runs 14 residues. Trimming removed 3 bases from V and 6 bases from J, with 13 bases in between. Germline V lookup: CDR1 MGHRA, CDR2 YSYEKL. CDR3 DNA: TGCGCCAGCAGCCAGCGACTATCGTTCGATACGCAGTATTTT. It encodes CASSQRLSFDTQYF.

The rearrangement joins TRBV18 to TRBJ2-7; the D is unclear. Between the trimmed V and J ends, which lost 3 bases and 6 bases, there was a span of 9 bases. This CDR3 comprises 12 residues. CDR1 KGHSH and CDR2 LQKENI come from the germline V gene. CDR3 sequence: CASSPRLPEQYF. CDR3 DNA: TGTGCCAGCTCACCTCGGCTTCCCGAGCAGTACTTC.

This chain links TRBV2 with TRBJ2-1; D might be TRBD2 (6 bases). V was pared by 7 bases and J by 1 base, with 8 bases between. The germline gives CDR1 SNHLY, CDR2 FYNNEI. This CDR3 is 13 amino acids long. Here the CDR3 reads CASTSVSYNEQFF. In DNA form, the CDR3 reads TGTGCCAGCACTAGCGTTTCCTACAATGAGCAGTTCTTC.

This chain connects TRBV10-3 to TRBJ2-2, with D possibly being TRBD2 (5 bases). V gave up 6 bases and J gave up 0 bases, with 14 bases separating them. This CDR3 comprises 16 residues. CDR1 is ENHRY and CDR2 is SYGVKD in the germline V gene. The CDR3 DNA reads as TGTGCCATCAGGATGGAGGAGAGCGCGAACACCGGGGAGCTGTTTTTT. It yields the protein CAIRMEESANTGELFF.

The chain links TRBV12-3 or TRBV12-4 to TRBJ1-4; no reliable D call. The V and J ends lost 1 base and 3 bases respectively, with 12 bases between them. The CDR3 loop spans 16 amino acids. The CDR3 coding sequence is TGTGCCAGCAGTTTAGAGGGCACATTGGCTAATGAAAAACTGTTTTTT. This sequence encodes CASSLEGTLANEKLFF.

The CDR3: CASSQDPDYYEQYF. CDR3 DNA: TGTGCCAGCAGCCAAGACCCGGATTACTACGAGCAGTACTTC. The chain recombines TRBV3-1 with TRBJ2-7; D not certain. This CDR3 region has 14 residues. Germline V gene lookup returns CDR1 LGHDT and CDR2 YNNKEL (reference sequence). Between the trimmed V and J ends, which lost 0 bases and 3 bases, there was a span of 9 bases.

This clonotype has just one count. The chain links TRBV19 to TRBJ1-4; D gene unclear. V gave up 0 bases and J gave up 8 bases, with 7 bases separating them. From germline, CDR1 is LNHDA and CDR2 SQIVND (reference sequence). This CDR3 is built from 13 residues. CDR3 protein: CASSIDREEKLFF. CDR3 in DNA: TGTGCCAGTAGTATAGATCGGGAAGAAAAACTGTTTTTT.

In its sample, this clonotype was seen a few times. The chain recombines TRBV12-3 or TRBV12-4 with TRBJ1-4; D ambiguous. The V end was cut by 0 bases, the J end by 8 bases, with 7 bases between. CDR3 length: 13 amino acids. The CDR3 spells CASSLASGEKLFF. DNA of the CDR3: TGTGCCAGCAGTTTAGCTTCGGGGGAAAAACTGTTTTTT.

V gene TRBV14 combines with J gene TRBJ1-2, with D perhaps matching TRBD1 (5 bases). The CDR3 runs 14 residues. From germline, CDR1 is SGHDN and CDR2 FVKESK. V was shortened by 1 base and J by 8 bases, with 14 bases between the two germline ends. The CDR3 sequence: CASSQVRGSGGYTF. The CDR3 DNA reads as TGTGCCAGCAGCCAAGTCCGGGGCTCGGGCGGCTACACCTTC.

The chain has TRBV7-2 and TRBJ2-7; D not resolved. Trimming took off 0 bases at V and 5 bases at J, with 11 bases between the two ends. The CDR3 runs 14 residues. CDR1 and CDR2 (germline): SGHTA, FQGNSA. The CDR3 loop reads CASSLARQNNEQYF. The DNA of the CDR3 is TGTGCCAGCAGCTTAGCGCGTCAGAACAACGAGCAGTACTTC. The entire variable domain, with the rest obtained from reference TRBV7-2 and TRBJ2-7, is as follows: GAGVSQSPSNKVTEKGKDVELRCDPISGHTALYWYRQSLGQGLEFLIYFQGNSAPDKSGLPSDRFSAERTGGSVSTLTIQRTQQEDSAVYLCASSLARQNNEQYFGPGTRLTVT.

This clonotype was counted at least ten times. This rearrangement joins TRBV29-1 to TRBJ2-3, with D possibly TRBD1 on 5 matching bases. The V end lost 0 bases, the J end lost 9 bases, and 10 bases lay between the germline ends. CDR3 length: 12 residues. Germline CDR1 is SQVTM and CDR2 is ANQGSEA. The CDR3 bases are TGCAGCGTTGAAGATCAGGGATTAACGCAGTATTTT. Encoded protein: CSVEDQGLTQYF.

The genes are TRBV18 and TRBJ1-2; no clear D gene. Germline V gene lookup returns CDR1 KGHSH and CDR2 LQKENI. V lost 2 bases, J lost 5 bases, and 12 bases lay in between. The CDR3 runs 14 residues. CDR3 bases: TGTGCCAGCTCACCAGTGTTGCAGGTATATGGCTACACCTTC. Protein product: CASSPVLQVYGYTF.

This clonotype was found a few times. This chain uses TRBV28 with TRBJ2-2; 9 positions agree with TRBD2. The junction had 9 bases not matched to a gene; V was cut back by 11 bases and J by 5 bases. This CDR3 has 14 amino acids. CDR1 is MDHEN and CDR2 is SYDVKM in the germline V gene. The CDR3 protein is CAGGRTSVTGELFF. The CDR3, as DNA: TGTGCCGGGGGCCGGACTAGCGTTACCGGGGAGCTGTTTTTT.

This clonotype was picked up a small number of times. The V and J genes are TRBV5-1 and TRBJ2-5; D is unresolved. CDR1 and CDR2 (germline): SGHRS, YFSETQ. The CDR3 loop spans 13 amino acids. V dropped 4 bases and J dropped 4 bases, with 11 bases sitting between them. The CDR3 region is CASSPGLGETQYF. CDR3 in DNA: TGCGCCAGCAGCCCTGGGTTAGGAGAGACCCAGTACTTC.

This clonotype was seen at least ten times. The chain employs TRBV10-3 and TRBJ2-1; 8 bases align to TRBD1. V shed 4 bases and J 1 base; nucleotides not matched to a gene: 6. From germline, CDR1 is ENHRY and CDR2 SYGVKD. CDR3 length equals 16 residues. This chain's CDR3 is CAISGDRLTSYNEQFF. In DNA, the CDR3 is TGTGCCATCAGTGGGGACAGGCTGACATCCTACAATGAGCAGTTCTTC.

This chain uses TRBV5-1 with TRBJ2-4, with D unclear. Trimming took off 0 bases at V and 0 bases at J, with 4 bases between the two ends. The V gene's germline CDR1 is SGHRS and CDR2 YFSETQ. The CDR3 length is 14 residues. This CDR3 reads CASSLGTAKNIQYF. CDR3 DNA sequence: TGCGCCAGCAGCTTGGGTACAGCCAAAAACATTCAGTACTTC.

This clonotype was seen repeatedly, ten times or more. The gene calls are TRBV11-1 and TRBJ2-7, with TRBD2 as a possible D gene (5 bases). The CDR3 has 14 amino acids. Looked up from germline, CDR1 is SGHAT and CDR2 is FQDESV (reference sequence). The V gene lost 4 bases and the J gene lost 3 bases, with 13 bases spanning the gap. The CDR3 is CASSSTSFGYEQYF. As DNA, the CDR3 is TGTGCCAGCAGCTCTACTAGTTTCGGCTACGAGCAGTACTTC.

This chain connects TRBV7-2 to TRBJ1-2; 8 nucleotides align to TRBD1. CDR3 length: 16 residues. Germline CDR1 reads SGHTA; CDR2 reads FQGNSA. V shed 0 bases and J 8 bases; nucleotides not matched to a gene: 11. Here the CDR3 reads CASSLATGVTPLGYTF. CDR3 nucleotide sequence: TGTGCCAGCAGCTTAGCGACAGGGGTCACCCCCTTGGGCTACACCTTC.